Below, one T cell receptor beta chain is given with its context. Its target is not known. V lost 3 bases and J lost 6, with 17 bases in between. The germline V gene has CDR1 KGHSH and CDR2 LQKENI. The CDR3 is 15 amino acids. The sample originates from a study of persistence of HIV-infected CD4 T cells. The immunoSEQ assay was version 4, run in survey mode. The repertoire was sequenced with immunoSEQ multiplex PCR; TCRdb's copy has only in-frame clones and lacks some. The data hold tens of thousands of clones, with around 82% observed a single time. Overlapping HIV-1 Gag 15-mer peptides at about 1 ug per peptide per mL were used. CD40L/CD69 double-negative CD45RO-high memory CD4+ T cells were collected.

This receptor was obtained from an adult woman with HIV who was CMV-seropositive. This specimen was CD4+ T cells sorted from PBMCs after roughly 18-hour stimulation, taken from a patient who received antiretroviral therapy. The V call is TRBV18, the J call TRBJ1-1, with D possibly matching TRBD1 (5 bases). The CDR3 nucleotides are TGTGCCAGCTCACCCCGGGGCCTCTTAGGGGCTGAAGCTTTCTTT. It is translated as CASSPRGLLGAEAFF.